This T cell receptor (beta chain) was identified during a study of T cell repertoires in cytomegalovirus infection. Overall study: From public TCR beta signatures came an indication of both CMV infection and matching HLA type. Findings of the study overall: Dominant in the ex vivo response were TCR beta clonotypes restricted by HLA-C and specific for CMV. Public TCR beta family frequency separated CMV-and-HLA carriers, including in an independent cohort.

This clonotype was seen a few times. Antigen unknown. From the reads, TCRdb called clonotypes with MiXCR, one entry per CDR3 protein. The profile shows around 140,000 distinct CDR3 sequences, about 31% of them singletons. Trimming cost V 6 bases and J 5 bases; bases outside gene matches: 5. Germline CDR1 is MDHEN and CDR2 is SYDVKM. There are 14 residues in the CDR3. The sequencing here drew on CD8+ T cells from cultured PBMCs, taken from culture after CMV antigen stimulation. The TCR comes from a human donor in good health (CMV status not recorded). Some clones in this sample may be carry-over from other donors' samples. The chain employs TRBV28 and TRBJ2-5, with 11 nucleotides matching TRBD2. CDR3 residues: CASRPSGGLETQYF. The CDR3, as DNA: TGTGCCAGCAGGCCTAGCGGGGGGTTGGAGACCCAGTACTTC.